The 21 T cell receptor beta chains below were found in one sample sequenced in a study of blood T cells in healthy people across ages. A J-beta primer mix and a sample-barcoded 5' primer were used in a second PCR of roughly 6 to 11 cycles. One entry per CDR3 protein, called by TCRdb with MiXCR from the 5' RACE reads. The sample comprises about 1.6 million distinct CDR3 sequences, roughly 32% of which are singletons, and approximately 10% rests with the top ten. Sequencing input: blood. These receptors all stem from a woman in her 30s in good health.

Turning to this clonotype: The junction departs from the called germline gene at one end, perhaps through a read error. The chain uses TRBV6-1 and TRBJ2-6; D is ambiguous. The germline gives CDR1 MNHNS, CDR2 SASEGT. The CDR3 loop spans 13 amino acids. DNA of the CDR3: TGTGCCAGCAAATTCTCTGGGGTCAACGTCCTGACTTTC. This sequence encodes CASKFSGVNVLTF.

The chain employs TRBV20-1 and TRBJ2-3; TRBD2 might be the D (6 bases). The CDR3 extends over 10 amino acids. Germline V CDR1 and CDR2: DFQATT, SNEGSKA (reference sequence). CDR3 bases: TGCACGGGGGGCACAGATACGCAGTATTTT. It yields the protein CTGGTDTQYF.

This clonotype was detected ten times or more. CDR3 region: CSVVDPLRLYGYTF. The DNA for the CDR3 is TGCAGCGTAGTTGACCCTCTCCGGTTGTATGGCTACACCTTC. The rearrangement links TRBV29-1 to TRBJ1-2; no clear D gene. Germline V gene lookup returns CDR1 SQVTM and CDR2 ANQGSEA. This CDR3 has 14 amino acids. V gave up 6 bases and J gave up 5 bases, with 19 bases separating them.

The chain couples TRBV9 to TRBJ2-3; 7 bases line up with TRBD1. This CDR3 comprises 15 residues. V lost 3 bases and J lost 2; bases outside the gene matches: 6. Germline V gene data show CDR1 as SGDLS and CDR2 as YYNGEE. CDR3 region: CASSALQGPTDTQYF. The DNA of the CDR3 is TGTGCCAGCAGCGCCCTACAGGGGCCCACAGATACGCAGTATTTT. The full variable domain, its missing parts supplied by reference TRBV9 and TRBJ2-3, is DSGVTQTPKHLITATGQRVTLRCSPRSGDLSVYWYQQSLDQGLQFLIQYYNGEERAKGNILERFSAQQFPDLHSELNLSSLELGDSALYFCASSALQGPTDTQYFGPGTRLTVL.

This clonotype turned up a few times. This may be a read error: a much more frequent sequence differs by one nucleotide. The genes are TRBV4-2 and TRBJ1-2; 7 bases line up with TRBD1. This CDR3 spans 15 amino acids. Germline-derived CDR1 and CDR2 are LGHNA and YNFKEQ. The CDR3 protein is CASSRPGQINYDYTF. CDR3 DNA sequence: TGTGCCAGCAGCCGTCCGGGACAGATAAACTATGACTACACCTTC.

Note on this clonotype: This may be a read error, as it is one base from a much larger clone. The chain joins TRBV5-1 to TRBJ1-1; D is uncertain. Germline V gene sequence: CDR1 SGHRS, CDR2 YFSETQ. The V end lost 9 bases, the J end lost 9 bases, and 18 bases lay between the germline ends. The CDR3 loop spans 12 amino acids. The CDR3 nucleotides read TGCGCCAACACCTTGACGGGCGGGAAAGCTTTCTTT. Its protein is CANTLTGGKAFF.

The V gene is TRBV7-8, the J gene TRBJ2-2, with D possibly being TRBD1 (6 bases). V gave up 1 base and J gave up 1 base, with 7 bases separating them. Germline V gene lookup returns CDR1 SGHVS and CDR2 FQNEAQ. The CDR3 has 15 residues. As DNA, the CDR3 is TGTGCCAGCAGCTTAGGGACAGAGAACACCGGGGAGCTGTTTTTT. Translation: CASSLGTENTGELFF.

This clonotype was recorded only once. The chain combines TRBV20-1 with TRBJ1-4; D may be TRBD1 (6 bases). The CDR3 is 14 amino acids. Germline CDR1 is DFQATT and CDR2 is SNEGSKA (reference sequence). The CDR3 bases are TGCTCTGGGCGGACAGATGCAACTAATGAAAAACTGTTTTTT. As protein: CSGRTDATNEKLFF.

In its sample, this clonotype was seen many times. V is TRBV25-1 and J is TRBJ2-7; 7 bases line up with TRBD2. The CDR3 runs to 14 residues. The germline V gene encodes CDR1 MGHDK and CDR2 SYGVNS. With 2 bases clipped from V and 3 bases from J, the junction kept 4 bases outside the gene matches. CDR3 loop: CASSEGGEIYEQYF. The CDR3 DNA reads as TGTGCCAGCAGTGAAGGGGGGGAAATCTACGAGCAGTACTTC.

This clonotype turned up a few times. V usage is TRBV13 and J usage is TRBJ2-5, with 8 bases fitting TRBD2. The CDR3 is 17 amino acids. Per the germline V gene, CDR1 is PRHDT and CDR2 is FYEKMQ (reference sequence). With 4 bases clipped from V and 0 bases from J, the junction kept 10 bases outside the gene matches. CDR3 sequence (DNA): TGTGCCAGCAGCTCATCCGGACTAGCAGGTTACCAAGAGACCCAGTACTTC. It specifies CASSSSGLAGYQETQYF.

This chain uses TRBV7-8 with TRBJ2-1, with no clear D. The CDR3 spans 12 residues. The V end was cut by 7 bases, the J end by 8 bases, with 12 bases between. Germline V CDR1 and CDR2: SGHVS, FQNEAQ. This CDR3 reads CASMTVIDEQFF. The CDR3 region has the DNA TGTGCCAGCATGACCGTCATCGATGAGCAGTTCTTC.

This clonotype was counted only a few times. J is TRBJ2-5 and V is TRBV7-9, with D perhaps matching TRBD2 (5 bases). Germline CDR1 and CDR2: SEHNR and FQNEAQ (reference sequence). The length of the CDR3 is 17 residues. V was pared by 5 bases and J by 7 bases, with 26 bases between. The chain's CDR3 is CASSTHPPASVEGTQYF. The DNA for the CDR3 is TGTGCCAGCAGCACCCACCCCCCCGCGTCGGTCGAGGGGACCCAGTACTTC.

This sequence joins TRBV12-3 or TRBV12-4 and TRBJ1-5, with TRBD1 identical over 8 bases. Trimming cost V 6 bases and J 7 bases; bases outside gene matches: 5. The CDR3 spans 13 residues. DNA for the CDR3: TGTGCCAGCAGCCGGACAGGGCCCCAGCCCCAGCATTTT. This translates into CASSRTGPQPQHF.

This chain links TRBV20-1 with TRBJ2-3, with 8 bases fitting TRBD2. Germline V gene lookup returns CDR1 DFQATT and CDR2 SNEGSKA (reference sequence). This CDR3 spans 15 amino acids. After removal of 0 bases from V and 8 bases from J, the junction contained 10 bases not matched to a gene. The CDR3 DNA reads TGCAGTGCTAGAGAAGCGGGGGTAGCTTGGGGTACGCAGTATTTT. Its translation: CSAREAGVAWGTQYF.

This clonotype showed up just a few times. The chain employs TRBV20-1 and TRBJ1-2; tentative D call: TRBD1 (6 bases). V was clipped by 3 bases and J by 7 bases, with 18 bases between them. Germline V gene data show CDR1 as DFQATT and CDR2 as SNEGSKA (reference sequence). The CDR3 loop spans 14 amino acids. Here the CDR3 reads CSASGRGAWGGYTF. CDR3 coding DNA: TGCAGTGCTAGTGGACGGGGGGCTTGGGGTGGCTACACCTTC.

Ten or more counts support this clonotype. This rearrangement joins TRBV12-3 or TRBV12-4 to TRBJ1-2; possible D gene TRBD1, 6 bases. The germline V and J ends were trimmed by 5 bases and 8 bases, with 15 bases remaining between them. The CDR3 has 13 residues. The CDR3 reads CASSPQGKEGYTF. The CDR3 DNA reads TGTGCCAGCAGTCCCCAGGGGAAGGAGGGCTACACCTTC.

The V and J genes are TRBV6-2 or TRBV6-3 and TRBJ2-7; no clear D. From germline, CDR1 is MNHEY and CDR2 SVGEGT. The CDR3 is 14 residues long. Trimming shortened V by 4 bases and J by 2 bases, and 12 bases separated the two germline ends. This chain's CDR3 is CASSWATTTYEQYF. Here the CDR3 DNA reads TGTGCCAGCAGTTGGGCTACCACTACCTACGAGCAGTACTTC.

The rearrangement uses TRBV4-1 and TRBJ1-6, with TRBD1 matching 10 bases. The CDR3 totals 17 residues. After removal of 3 bases from V and 10 bases from J, the junction contained 12 bases not matched to a gene. The V gene's germline CDR1 is MGHRA and CDR2 YSYEKL. For the CDR3, the DNA is TGCGCCAGCAGCCAGGGACAGGGGATTAGGGGTGGATCACCCCTCCACTTT. This gives the protein CASSQGQGIRGGSPLHF.

The chain is built from TRBV7-9 and TRBJ2-3, with 11 bases identical to TRBD1. The V segment lost 6 bases and the J segment 4 bases; nucleotides outside the gene matches: 9. CDR1 SEHNR and CDR2 FQNEAQ come from the germline V gene (reference sequence). The CDR3 spans 16 residues. In nucleotides, the CDR3 is TGTGCCAGCAGTTCGGACAGGGGGCGAATCGCAGATACGCAGTATTTT. Translation: CASSSDRGRIADTQYF. The full variable domain, with the rest looked up from reference TRBV7-9 and TRBJ2-3, is DTGVSQNPRHKITKRGQNVTFRCDPISEHNRLYWYRQTLGQGPEFLTYFQNEAQLEKSRLLSDRFSAERPKGSFSTLEIQRTEQGDSAMYLCASSSDRGRIADTQYFGPGTRLTVL.

This rearrangement joins TRBV21-1 to TRBJ2-5; TRBD1, the D gene given by the table, was not confirmed from the DNA. TRBV21-1 is a documented pseudogene. The CDR3 length is 16 residues. DNA for the CDR3: TGTGCCAGCATCCCCTCCCAGGGACAGGTCCAAGGGACCCAGTACTTC. Protein: CASIPSQGQVQGTQYF.

This clonotype was picked up many times. The rearrangement links TRBV6-1 to TRBJ1-2, with 8 bases that match TRBD1. The CDR3 loop spans 13 amino acids. The junction had 8 bases not matched to a gene; V was cut back by 6 bases and J by 8 bases. The germline V gene encodes CDR1 MNHNS and CDR2 SASEGT. CDR3 nucleotides: TGTGCCAGCAGCCCAGACAGGGGTTACGGCTACACCTTC. Translation: CASSPDRGYGYTF.